This entry lists 19 T cell receptor beta chains sequenced from one sample in a study of blood T cell repertoires in COVID-19. The data were produced by immunoSEQ multiplex PCR, yet TCRdb's version contains in-frame clones alone and is incomplete. The table has over 200,000 clones, about 85% seen once; the top ten hold approximately 18%. The source material was peripheral blood. These receptor sequences come from a woman older than 75 with active or convalescent COVID-19.

This chain links TRBV4-2 with TRBJ2-2; the D gene is possibly TRBD2 (6 bases). The CDR3 is made up of 16 amino acids. Between the trimmed V and J ends, which lost 7 bases and 1 base, there was a span of 16 bases. Germline loops: CDR1 LGHNA, CDR2 YNFKEQ. CDR3 bases: TGTGCCAGCACCTCTTTGGCGGGGCTGAACACCGGGGAGCTGTTTTTT. Translation gives CASTSLAGLNTGELFF.

The chain joins TRBV18 to TRBJ1-1; D ambiguous. The V end lost 1 base, the J end lost 0 bases, and 15 bases lay between the germline ends. CDR1 KGHSH and CDR2 LQKENI come from the germline V gene. The CDR3 loop spans 17 amino acids. The CDR3 sequence is CASSPLQTSFMNTEAFF. CDR3 sequence (DNA): TGTGCCAGCTCACCACTCCAGACTAGTTTCATGAACACTGAAGCTTTCTTT. The full variable domain, rest sourced from reference TRBV18 and TRBJ1-1, is NAGVMQNPRHLVRRRGQEARLRCSPMKGHSHVYWYRQLPEEGLKFMVYLQKENIIDESGMPKERFSAEFPKEGPSILRIQQVVRGDSAAYFCASSPLQTSFMNTEAFFGQGTRLTVV.

In its sample, this clone was seen a few times. The chain combines TRBV6-5 with TRBJ2-7; 9 bases are shared with TRBD2. Germline-derived CDR1 and CDR2 are MNHEY and SVGAGI. Trimming at V came to 7 bases and at J to 0 bases, leaving 7 bases not matched to a gene. The CDR3 is made up of 15 amino acids. The CDR3 spells CASNKSGGISYEQYF. CDR3 DNA sequence: TGTGCCAGCAATAAGAGCGGGGGGATCTCCTACGAGCAGTACTTC.

This chain connects TRBV11-2 to TRBJ1-5, with TRBD1 matching 11 bases. With V trimmed by 5 bases and J by 6 bases, 6 bases remained unmatched. The V gene's germline CDR1 is SGHAT and CDR2 FQNNGV. The CDR3 is 15 residues long. The CDR3: CASSTGTGGGQPQHF. In DNA form, the CDR3 reads TGTGCCAGCAGCACCGGGACAGGGGGGGGTCAGCCCCAGCATTTT. Complete variable domain (other parts from reference TRBV11-2 and TRBJ1-5): EAGVAQSPRYKIIEKRQSVAFWCNPISGHATLYWYQQILGQGPKLLIQFQNNGVVDDSQLPKDRFSAERLKGVDSTLKIQPAKLEDSAVYLCASSTGTGGGQPQHFGDGTRLSIL.

The V gene is TRBV7-3, the J gene TRBJ1-6; 10 nucleotides line up with TRBD1. V lost 6 bases, J lost 13 bases, and 15 bases stayed unmatched. CDR1 SGHTA and CDR2 FQGTGA come from the germline V gene. The CDR3 runs 16 residues. For the CDR3, the DNA is TGTGCCAGCAGTCAGAACCCCGGGACAGGGGAGTGGCCCCTCCACTTT. It encodes CASSQNPGTGEWPLHF.

This rearrangement joins TRBV3-1 (or the pseudogene TRBV3-2) to TRBJ2-3; 11 nucleotides align to TRBD2. V dropped 3 bases and J dropped 2; count of bases not matched to a gene: 7. This CDR3 spans 17 amino acids. Germline CDR1 is LGHDT and CDR2 is YNNKEL (reference sequence). This CDR3 reads CASSHEPGLADTDTQYF. CDR3 nucleotide sequence: TGTGCCAGCAGCCATGAACCGGGACTAGCGGACACAGATACGCAGTATTTT.

In this sample, this clone turned up a few times. V is TRBV28 and J is TRBJ1-5, with 8 bases aligning to TRBD1. Germline V gives CDR1 MDHEN, CDR2 SYDVKM. The trim removed 4 bases at V and 4 bases at J, leaving 6 bases unmatched. The CDR3 sequence is 15 residues long. CDR3 region: CASSSGGYLNQPQHF. The CDR3 bases are TGTGCCAGCAGTTCAGGGGGCTATTTGAATCAGCCCCAGCATTTT. The variable domain in full, with the rest retrieved from reference TRBV28 and TRBJ1-5, is DVKVTQSSRYLVKRTGEKVFLECVQDMDHENMFWYRQDPGLGLRLIYFSYDVKMKEKGDIPEGYSVSREKKERFSLILESASTNQTSMYLCASSSGGYLNQPQHFGDGTRLSIL.

This chain uses TRBV5-4 with TRBJ2-1; 12 positions agree with TRBD2. Germline CDR1 and CDR2: SGHNT and YYREEE (reference sequence). The CDR3 loop spans 15 amino acids. The J segment lost 8 bases and the V segment lost 4 bases, leaving 7 bases of the junction unmatched. The DNA of the CDR3 is TGTGCCAGCAGCCCCAGACTAGCGGGAGCCCATGAGCAGTTCTTC. Its translation is CASSPRLAGAHEQFF.

The rearrangement uses TRBV28 and TRBJ1-1; TRBD1 is a possible D gene (5 bases). This CDR3 has 12 amino acids. Trimming took 7 bases from V and 7 from J, leaving 13 bases between them. Germline loops: CDR1 MDHEN, CDR2 SYDVKM. CDR3 in DNA: TGTGCCAGCAACGTTGGGGGAGGTGAAGCTTTCTTT. The encoded protein is CASNVGGGEAFF.

V gene TRBV7-2 combines with J gene TRBJ1-5; 9 positions match TRBD1. With 1 base clipped from V and 7 bases from J, the junction kept 5 bases outside the gene matches. The CDR3 loop spans 15 amino acids. Germline V gene data show CDR1 as SGHTA and CDR2 as FQGNSA. CDR3 sequence reads: CASSLVGQGPQPQHF. The CDR3, as DNA: TGTGCCAGCAGCTTAGTGGGACAGGGACCCCAGCCCCAGCATTTT.

The V call is TRBV29-1, the J call TRBJ2-5; the match to TRBD2 covers 8 bases. This CDR3 is built from 13 residues. Germline trimming cut 7 bases from V and 4 bases from J; bases unmatched to any gene: 8. Germline CDR1 reads SQVTM; CDR2 reads ANQGSEA. DNA for the CDR3: TGCAGCGCTAGTTCCAGCGGGGGAGAGACCCAGTACTTC. This translates into CSASSSGGETQYF.

This clone has just one count. The chain joins TRBV28 to TRBJ2-7; a weak D match, TRBD2 (6 bases). V was trimmed by 5 bases and J by 2 bases, leaving 16 bases between them. Germline V gives CDR1 MDHEN, CDR2 SYDVKM. This CDR3 spans 15 amino acids. This chain's CDR3 is CASSTAGTAPYEQYF. The DNA for the CDR3 is TGTGCCAGCAGTACGGCCGGGACTGCGCCCTACGAGCAGTACTTC.

With respect to this clone: Other DNA sequences of this sample code for an identical CDR3. J is TRBJ2-3 and V is TRBV7-2, with 12 bases aligning to TRBD2. The germline gives CDR1 SGHTA, CDR2 FQGNSA. With V trimmed by 5 bases and J by 1 base, 4 bases remained unmatched. CDR3 length equals 16 residues. In nucleotides, the CDR3 is TGTGCCAGCAGCGGGCGACTAGCGGGAGGCACAGATACGCAGTATTTT. It encodes CASSGRLAGGTDTQYF.

J is TRBJ1-6 and V is TRBV30; TRBD1 matches 10 bases. The germline V gene encodes CDR1 GTSNPN and CDR2 SVGIG (reference sequence). This CDR3 has 13 residues. V was clipped by 4 bases and J by 10 bases; unmatched bases: 4. The DNA for the CDR3 is TGTGCCTGGACCCGACAGGGGGCCTCACCCCTCCACTTT. Translating it yields CAWTRQGASPLHF.

CDR3 loop: CASSDSIGGELFF. CDR3 DNA sequence: TGTGCCAGCAGCGACTCGATTGGCGGGGAGCTGTTTTTT. V gene TRBV5-4 combines with J gene TRBJ2-2, with unresolved D. V lost 4 bases and J lost 7, with 11 bases in between. This CDR3 is 13 amino acids long. Germline V gene sequence: CDR1 SGHNT, CDR2 YYREEE (reference sequence).

The genes are TRBV5-1 and TRBJ1-1; 7 nucleotides align to TRBD1. CDR1 is SGHRS and CDR2 is YFSETQ in the germline V gene. The CDR3 consists of 15 residues. Trimming cost V 0 bases and J 1 base; bases outside gene matches: 3. Written as DNA, the CDR3 is TGCGCCAGCAGCTTGGAAGGGGGCCGGAACACTGAAGCTTTCTTT. It yields the protein CASSLEGGRNTEAFF.

The V call is TRBV19, the J call TRBJ1-6, with 8 bases matching TRBD1. J lost 10 bases, V lost 3 bases, and 8 bases had no gene match. Germline CDR1 LNHDA, CDR2 SQIVND (reference sequence). The CDR3 is 15 amino acids. In DNA form, the CDR3 reads TGTGCCAGTAGTATTACGACAGGGGTCGGGTCACCCCTCCACTTT. Protein product: CASSITTGVGSPLHF.

A note on this clone: Different DNA sequences within this sample yield the same CDR3. CDR3 bases: TGTGCCAGCTCACCAACGGGGGGTAGCAATCAGCCCCAGCATTTT. This codes for CASSPTGGSNQPQHF. This chain uses TRBV18 with TRBJ1-5; tentative D call: TRBD1 (5 bases). This CDR3 spans 15 amino acids. The V and J ends lost 2 bases and 0 bases respectively, with 8 bases between them. Germline V CDR1 and CDR2: KGHSH, LQKENI.

V gene TRBV14 combines with J gene TRBJ1-2; 8 nucleotides align to TRBD1. CDR3 length: 13 amino acids. V shed 1 base, J shed 10 bases, and the junction held 5 bases outside the gene matches. CDR1 SGHDN and CDR2 FVKESK come from the germline V gene. CDR3 nucleotide sequence: TGTGCCAGCAGCCAAGGACAGGGGTTTGCCTACACCTTC. This sequence encodes CASSQGQGFAYTF.